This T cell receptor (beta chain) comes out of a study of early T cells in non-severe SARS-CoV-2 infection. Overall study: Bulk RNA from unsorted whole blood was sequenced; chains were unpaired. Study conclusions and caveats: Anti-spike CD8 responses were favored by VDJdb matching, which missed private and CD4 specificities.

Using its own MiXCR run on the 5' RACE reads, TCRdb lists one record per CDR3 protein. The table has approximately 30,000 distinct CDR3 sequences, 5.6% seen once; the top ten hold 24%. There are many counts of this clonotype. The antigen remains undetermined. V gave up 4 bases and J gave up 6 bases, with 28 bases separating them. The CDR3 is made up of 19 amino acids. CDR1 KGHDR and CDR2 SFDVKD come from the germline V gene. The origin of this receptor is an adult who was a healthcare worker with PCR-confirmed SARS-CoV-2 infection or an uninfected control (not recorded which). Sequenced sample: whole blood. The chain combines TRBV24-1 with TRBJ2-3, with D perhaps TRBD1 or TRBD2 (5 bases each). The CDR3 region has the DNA TGTGCCACCAGTGACTCTGCCAACCCCCGGGGCAGCCTGGGGGATACGCAGTATTTT. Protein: CATSDSANPRGSLGDTQYF.